This TCR beta chain was sequenced in a study of shared clonotypes between healthy human individuals. Broader study findings: Non-shared clonotypes displayed generation probabilities falling below those of clonotypes present in all four donors.

As concerns this clone: The antigen is not known.

The authors split each subset's genomic DNA evenly across several immunoSEQ plates. Method: immunoSEQ multiplex PCR; TCRdb's copy keeps in-frame clones and lacks some. The repertoire holds about 2.3 million clones, with more than 80% as singletons. Germline V lookup: CDR1 MDHEN, CDR2 SYDVKM. Trimming removed 3 bases from V and 3 bases from J, with 15 bases in between. The CDR3 runs to 15 residues. This receptor was taken from a man aged 18 to 30 in good health. Some clones in this sample may be carry-over from other donors' samples. Sequenced input: naive CD4+ T cells from PBMCs. The sample's subset: CD45RA+ positively selected. The chain uses TRBV28 and TRBJ2-7; no definite D call. The CDR3 region is CASSFPGVAVYEQYF. The CDR3 bases are TGTGCCAGCAGTTTTCCCGGCGTTGCAGTCTACGAGCAGTACTTC.